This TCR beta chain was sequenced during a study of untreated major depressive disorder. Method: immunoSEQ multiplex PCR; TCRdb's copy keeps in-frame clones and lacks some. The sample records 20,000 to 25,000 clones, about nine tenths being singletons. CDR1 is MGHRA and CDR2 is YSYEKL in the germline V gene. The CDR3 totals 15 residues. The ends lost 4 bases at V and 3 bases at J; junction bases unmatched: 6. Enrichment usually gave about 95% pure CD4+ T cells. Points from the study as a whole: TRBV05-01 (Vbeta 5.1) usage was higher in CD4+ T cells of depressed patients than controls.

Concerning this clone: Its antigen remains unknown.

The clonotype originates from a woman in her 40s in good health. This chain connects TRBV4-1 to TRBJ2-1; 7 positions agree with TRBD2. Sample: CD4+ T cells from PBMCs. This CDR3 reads CASSLIGGDYNEQFF. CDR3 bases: TGCGCCAGCAGCCTCATTGGGGGGGACTACAATGAGCAGTTCTTC.